This entry features one T cell receptor (beta chain) sequence. J was trimmed by 7 bases and V by 8 bases; bases with no gene match: 11. The CDR3 covers 14 residues. The germline V gene encodes CDR1 SQVTM and CDR2 ANQGSEA. The data were obtained in a study of blood T cell repertoires in COVID-19. At the level of the study: Samples of COVID-19 (acute and convalescent) were obtained from the United States, Italy and Spain. Sources were T cells, B-cell-depleted T cells, or PBMCs; the material itself was cDNA or gDNA.

Authors' processing steps: Cell counts per sample came from amplifying reference gene primers. This table comes from immunoSEQ multiplex PCR, and its TCRdb copy is limited to in-frame clones, with some not included. V and J calls plus clone size are reproduced from that table; the DNA served to infer D and trimming. The profile shows roughly 340,000 clones, around nine tenths of them singletons. The chain employs TRBV29-1 and TRBJ2-1; 10 nucleotides align to TRBD1. The receptor comes from a woman aged 18-29 years who had recovered from COVID-19. Sequencing was done on a sample of peripheral blood. DNA for the CDR3: TGCAGCTTTTCCGGGACAGGGGTAAAAAATGAGCAGTTCTTC. Translating gives CSFSGTGVKNEQFF.